The rows below give T cell receptor beta chains drawn from one sample of a study of shared clonotypes between healthy human individuals. Sequenced by immunoSEQ multiplex PCR; TCRdb stores in-frame clones only, minus some. The sample lists a few hundred thousand clones, 90% to 98% occurring once. The sample taken for sequencing was memory CD8+ T cells sorted from blood. Receptors were obtained from a man under 40 in good health. CDR3s include the opening cysteine and the closing phenylalanine or tryptophan. The order of the fields is clone size, CDR3 length, V gene, D gene, J gene, CDR3 protein, CDR3 DNA. D genes are given only for firm matches. Only some rows state a clone size, as once, few, many or a class for expanded clones.

-,15,TRBV10-3,TRBD1,TRBJ2-7,CAISERTGGPYEQYF,TGTGCCATCAGTGAGAGGACAGGGGGGCCCTACGAGCAGTACTTC
-,13,TRBV7-2,-,TRBJ2-7,CASSLVRENEQYF,TGTGCCAGCAGCTTAGTGCGGGAAAACGAGCAGTACTTC
-,15,TRBV19,-,TRBJ2-7,CASSITGQGSYEQYF,TGTGCCAGTAGTATAACTGGGCAGGGAAGCTACGAGCAGTACTTC
-,17,TRBV27,TRBD2,TRBJ2-1,CASSLLPKREVNNEQFF,TGTGCCAGCAGTCTCCTTCCGAAGCGGGAGGTCAACAATGAGCAGTTCTTC
once,16,TRBV19,-,TRBJ2-1,CASSVGLRFNYNEQFF,TGTGCCAGTAGTGTGGGACTCCGGTTTAACTACAATGAGCAGTTCTTC
-,16,TRBV5-3,TRBD1,TRBJ1-6,CARSLPGTGYNSPLHF,TGTGCCAGAAGCCTCCCCGGGACAGGTTATAATTCACCCCTCCACTTT
-,18,TRBV10-1,-,TRBJ2-1,CASSEFIFRPPKYNEQFF,TGCGCCAGCAGTGAGTTTATATTTCGACCCCCCAAATACAATGAGCAGTTCTTC
-,13,TRBV7-8,-,TRBJ1-1,CASSFGGSIDCDF,TGTGCCAGCAGCTTCGGAGGAAGTATAGACTGCGACTTT
-,15,TRBV6-1,-,TRBJ1-5,CASGVSHLSNQPQHF,TGTGCCAGCGGGGTCTCGCATTTAAGCAATCAGCCCCAGCATTTT
-,18,TRBV4-1,TRBD2,TRBJ2-3,CASSQGDLAAYRTDTQYF,TGCGCCAGCAGCCAAGGGGATCTAGCGGCTTACCGCACAGATACGCAGTATTTT
-,13,TRBV5-1,-,TRBJ2-5,CASSPLLAETQYF,TGCGCCAGCAGCCCCTTACTAGCAGAGACCCAGTACTTC
-,11,TRBV6-4,-,TRBJ2-1,CASSDANEQFF,TGTGCCAGCAGTGACGCGAATGAGCAGTTCTTC
-,17,TRBV7-6,TRBD2,TRBJ2-3,CASSLSGRSSSTDTQYF,TGTGCCAGCAGCCTTAGCGGGAGGAGCTCTAGCACAGATACGCAGTATTTT
-,15,TRBV6-5,-,TRBJ2-7,CASSYSVGGSYEQYF,TGTGCCAGCAGTTACTCCGTCGGGGGTTCCTACGAGCAGTACTTC
-,14,TRBV5-6,-,TRBJ2-5,CASSLQGGQETQYF,TGTGCCAGCAGCTTACAGGGGGGGCAAGAGACCCAGTACTTC
-,14,TRBV12-5,-,TRBJ1-5,CASGLDGYNQPQHF,TGTGCTAGTGGTTTGGACGGTTACAATCAGCCCCAGCATTTT
-,13,TRBV10-3,-,TRBJ2-2,CAISEANTGELFF,TGTGCCATCAGTGAAGCGAACACCGGGGAGCTGTTTTTT